This record covers a single TCR beta chain. In the original workflow: Quantification of nucleated cells was approximated via reference gene primer amplification. The protocol was immunoSEQ multiplex PCR, while the TCRdb copy is restricted to in-frame clones and leaves out a portion. The V and J calls and clone size were taken over from that table, and D and trimming were inferred from the DNA. The top ten clones hold about 4.1% of a sample with 100,000 to 150,000 clones, about 89% of them seen once. Seattle's enrolled individuals joined amid active infection and were then monitored longitudinally. The data originate from a study of blood T cell repertoires in COVID-19. Study context: Samples came from the United States, Italy and Spain, spanning acute and convalescent COVID-19. T cells, B-cell-depleted T cells, or PBMCs supplied cDNA or gDNA.

V was pared by 2 bases and J by 4 bases, with 5 bases between. CDR1 LNHDA and CDR2 SQIVND come from the germline V gene (reference sequence). The CDR3 has 13 amino acids. This receptor was taken from a man aged 60 to 75 with COVID-19, enrolled during active disease. The rearrangement links TRBV19 to TRBJ2-2; no firm D call. Sequenced input: peripheral blood. This CDR3 reads CASSIIFTGELFF. For the CDR3, the DNA is TGTGCCAGTAGTATAATCTTCACCGGGGAGCTGTTTTTT.